One sample yielded the 21 T cell receptor beta chains listed below, sequenced in a study of T cell repertoires in cytomegalovirus infection. In TCRdb, the reads were re-called with MiXCR into one record per CDR3 protein. The table has some 220,000 distinct CDR3 sequences, around 6.4% seen once. The specimen sequenced was PBMCs. Source of these receptors: a human donor in good health (CMV status not recorded). Some clones in this sample may be carry-over from other donors' samples.

This clonotype was counted many times. This chain uses TRBV14 with TRBJ1-2; no clear D. This CDR3 contains 12 residues. The V end was cut by 4 bases, the J end by 2 bases, with 5 bases between. The germline CDR1 and CDR2 sequences are SGHDN and FVKESK. The CDR3 here is CASSRRNYGYTF. CDR3 in DNA: TGTGCCAGCAGCCGCCGAAACTATGGCTACACCTTC.

This clonotype was observed at least ten times. CDR3 sequence reads: CASSFRRADYGYTF. Written as DNA, the CDR3 is TGTGCCAGCAGCTTCCGGAGGGCGGACTATGGCTACACCTTC. The chain carries TRBV5-6 and TRBJ1-2; no reliable D call. This CDR3 has 14 residues. Trimming shortened V by 2 bases and J by 3 bases, and 11 bases separated the two germline ends. Germline assignment: CDR1 SGHDT and CDR2 YYEEEE.

This clonotype came up many times. This rearrangement joins TRBV28 to TRBJ1-2, with unresolved D. Germline assignment: CDR1 MDHEN and CDR2 SYDVKM. The CDR3 has 12 amino acids. V was cut by 6 bases and J by 8 bases, with 13 bases left in between. In DNA, the CDR3 is TGTGCCAGCAGCCCCGGGCTCGTCGGCTACACCTTC. This codes for CASSPGLVGYTF.

For this clonotype: Because the CDR3 is missing its conserved closing phenylalanine or tryptophan, this is likely a read error. Here the CDR3 reads CASSAVQGGSNIQYL. The CDR3 nucleotides read TGTGCCAGCAGCGCGGTACAGGGCGGATCAAACATTCAGTACCTC. The V gene is TRBV2, the J gene TRBJ2-4, with a weak D call TRBD1 (6 bases). Germline CDR1 is SNHLY and CDR2 is FYNNEI. V lost 6 bases and J 6 bases, leaving 18 bases between the germline ends. The CDR3 contains 15 residues.

This clonotype was picked up many times. The chain uses TRBV29-1 and TRBJ2-1, with TRBD2 matching over 7 bases. The germline V gene has CDR1 SQVTM and CDR2 ANQGSEA. J lost 2 bases, V lost 8 bases, and 12 bases had no gene match. The CDR3 totals 15 residues. For the CDR3, the DNA is TGCAGCCCTCGGGGAGGGGCTTCCACCTACAATGAGCAGTTCTTC. Its protein is CSPRGGASTYNEQFF.

This clonotype was seen many times. The V and J genes are TRBV27 and TRBJ2-7; TRBD1 agrees at 12 bases. CDR3 size: 15 residues. CDR1 is MNHEY, CDR2 SMNVEV, per germline (reference sequence). Germline trimming cut 4 bases from V and 5 bases from J; bases unmatched to any gene: 6. CDR3: CASSSTGTGGHEQYF. The CDR3 region has the DNA TGTGCCAGCAGTTCTACCGGGACAGGGGGCCACGAGCAGTACTTC.

In its sample, this clonotype was seen many times. The gene calls are TRBV28 and TRBJ1-1, with TRBD1 matching over 12 bases. Germline trimming cut 3 bases from V and 12 bases from J; bases unmatched to any gene: 11. Germline CDR1 is MDHEN and CDR2 is SYDVKM. This CDR3 is built from 15 residues. The CDR3 coding sequence is TGTGCCAGCAGTTTGGGGCGTGGGGACAGGGGGCTGTCTTTCTTT. It yields the protein CASSLGRGDRGLSFF.

Many counts were recorded for this clonotype. This chain connects TRBV3-1 to TRBJ2-3, with 8 positions matching TRBD1. Germline lookup yields CDR1 LGHDT and CDR2 YNNKEL (reference sequence). Germline trimming cut 2 bases from V and 2 bases from J; bases unmatched to any gene: 3. The CDR3 totals 15 residues. CDR3 in DNA: TGTGCCAGCAGCCAAAGACAGGGGTTCACAGATACGCAGTATTTT. Residues: CASSQRQGFTDTQYF.

This clonotype was counted many times. The junction and the germline gene differ at one end; a read error may be behind it. The V call is TRBV7-2, the J call TRBJ2-7; D is ambiguous. This CDR3 is 12 amino acids long. The V gene's germline CDR1 is SGHTA and CDR2 FQGNSA. The CDR3 region is CASSLGFYVQYF. The CDR3 DNA reads as TGTGCCAGCAGCTTAGGGTTCTACGTGCAGTACTTC.

This clonotype was observed at least ten times. The V gene is TRBV5-6, the J gene TRBJ2-1; TRBD2 might be the D (6 bases). Germline CDR1 SGHDT, CDR2 YYEEEE. The CDR3 totals 16 residues. V lost 0 bases and J lost 0, with 10 bases in between. The DNA for the CDR3 is TGTGCCAGCAGCTTGGTCGCGACTAGCTCCTACAATGAGCAGTTCTTC. It encodes CASSLVATSSYNEQFF.

This clonotype has ten or more counts. The rearrangement uses TRBV12-3 or TRBV12-4 and TRBJ2-7; D is uncertain. The CDR3 spans 13 residues. Trimming removed 6 bases from V and 7 bases from J, with 16 bases in between. The CDR3 loop reads CASSSLNLGEQYF. The CDR3, as DNA: TGTGCCAGCAGCTCCCTCAACTTGGGAGAGCAGTACTTC.

This clonotype was found many times. The rearrangement uses TRBV6-2 or TRBV6-3 and TRBJ1-5; tentatively, D is TRBD1 (6 bases). CDR3 length: 17 residues. V gave up 2 bases and J gave up 3 bases, with 17 bases separating them. CDR1 and CDR2 from the germline V gene are MNHEY and SVGEGT. The CDR3 DNA sequence: TGTGCCAGCAGTTACCCAGGGGAAGGGAACCCCAATCAGCCCCAGCATTTT. It codes for CASSYPGEGNPNQPQHF.

There are many counts of this clonotype. The chain couples TRBV20-1 to TRBJ1-2; D unresolved. This CDR3 has 11 amino acids. The V end lost 5 bases, the J end lost 6 bases, and 10 bases lay between the germline ends. Per germline, CDR1 DFQATT and CDR2 SNEGSKA (reference sequence). CDR3: CSAGENHGYTF. The DNA for the CDR3 is TGCAGTGCTGGGGAAAATCATGGCTACACCTTC.

This clonotype has ten or more counts. V and J are TRBV7-2 and TRBJ1-2, with D possibly being TRBD1 (5 bases). Trimming left V 1 base short and J 3 bases short, with 15 bases between. Germline values: CDR1 SGHTA, CDR2 FQGNSA. This CDR3 spans 16 amino acids. In DNA form, the CDR3 reads TGTGCCAGCAGCTTAGATCCGGGACGAAGGGACTATGGCTACACCTTC. Its protein product is CASSLDPGRRDYGYTF.

In this sample, this clonotype turned up many times. The gene calls are TRBV3-1 and TRBJ1-5; unclear D gene. CDR1 LGHDT and CDR2 YNNKEL come from the germline V gene (reference sequence). This CDR3 spans 14 amino acids. Trimming took 0 bases from V and 2 from J, leaving 5 bases between them. CDR3 protein: CASSQDVGNQPQHF. CDR3 DNA sequence: TGTGCCAGCAGCCAAGATGTGGGCAATCAGCCCCAGCATTTT.

This clonotype has at least ten counts. V gene TRBV7-2 combines with J gene TRBJ1-2, with 8 bases aligning to TRBD1. Per germline, CDR1 SGHTA and CDR2 FQGNSA. CDR3 size: 13 residues. The junction had 4 bases not matched to a gene; V was cut back by 5 bases and J by 5 bases. This CDR3 is CASSPRTGYGYTF. The CDR3 nucleotides are TGTGCCAGCAGCCCCCGGACAGGGTATGGCTACACCTTC.

The sample holds many counts of this clonotype. The chain is built from TRBV6-1 and TRBJ2-6; D perhaps matches TRBD1 (5 bases). The CDR3 extends over 16 amino acids. The germline V and J ends were trimmed by 5 bases and 0 bases, with 11 bases remaining between them. Germline V gene lookup returns CDR1 MNHNS and CDR2 SASEGT. CDR3 coding DNA: TGTGCCAGCAGTCCCCACAGGAGCTCTGGGGCCAACGTCCTGACTTTC. This sequence encodes CASSPHRSSGANVLTF.

V and J are TRBV7-3 and TRBJ2-3; D is uncertain. The CDR3 spans 15 residues. CDR1 and CDR2 (germline): SGHTA, FQGTGA. Trimming shortened V by 0 bases and J by 2 bases, and 9 bases separated the two germline ends. The CDR3 sequence: CASSLTGTDTDTQYF. CDR3 nucleotides: TGTGCCAGCAGCTTAACGGGCACCGACACAGATACGCAGTATTTT.

This clonotype was picked up many times. V usage is TRBV7-2 and J usage is TRBJ1-2, with no clear D. CDR1 and CDR2 from the germline V gene are SGHTA and FQGNSA. This CDR3 spans 13 amino acids. Trimming removed 0 bases from V and 4 bases from J, with 6 bases in between. CDR3 nucleotides: TGTGCCAGCAGCTTAGCTGTGTTCTATGGCTACACCTTC. The encoded protein is CASSLAVFYGYTF.

This clonotype was picked up a small number of times. This chain's CDR3 is CSVGRGQGYTF. The CDR3 nucleotides are TGCAGCGTTGGGAGGGGCCAAGGCTACACCTTC. The chain uses TRBV29-1 and TRBJ1-2; weak D call: TRBD1 (5 bases). Trimming took 4 bases from V and 8 from J, leaving 11 bases between them. Germline CDR1 SQVTM, CDR2 ANQGSEA. This CDR3 contains 11 residues.

The chain recombines TRBV2 with TRBJ2-2, with 7 bases aligning to TRBD1. From germline, CDR1 is SNHLY and CDR2 FYNNEI. The CDR3 extends over 14 amino acids. With V trimmed by 10 bases and J by 4 bases, 9 bases remained unmatched. This chain's CDR3 is CATHRTGGTGELFF. CDR3 DNA sequence: TGTGCCACACACCGGACAGGTGGCACCGGGGAGCTGTTTTTT.